This T cell receptor (beta chain) is from a study of Ad26.COV2.S vaccination and SARS-CoV-2 variants. Germline V gene sequence: CDR1 MNHEY, CDR2 SVGAGI. The CDR3 runs 15 residues. V lost 4 bases to trimming and J lost 8 bases, with 20 bases between them. Specified treatment: roughly 19 received Ad26.COV2.S at low or high dose, single or two shots; 5 received placebo; per-sample allocation not given. It was on day 63 after the first vaccine or placebo injection that samples were taken. This table comes from immunoSEQ multiplex PCR, and its TCRdb copy is limited to in-frame clones, with some not included. Of around 300,000 clones in the sample, about 89% are singletons; the top ten hold approximately 4.5%.

This receptor was obtained from a person between 18 and 60 years old who received the Ad26.COV2.S COVID-19 vaccine or a placebo. V gene TRBV6-5 combines with J gene TRBJ1-2; D may be TRBD1 (6 bases). This material consisted of peripheral blood, taken in a trial of Ad26.COV2.S vaccine versus placebo. The CDR3 DNA sequence: TGTGCCAGCAGTTCATCCCTAACAGGGACGGGCGGCTACACCTTC. It translates to CASSSSLTGTGGYTF.